This is a list of T cell receptor beta chains from one sample in a study of cytomegalovirus exposure and HLA in healthy donors. Produced via immunoSEQ multiplex PCR; TCRdb's table is partial and in-frame only. Here the sample spans 85,000 to 90,000 clones, 85% being singletons. Sequenced material: PBMCs. These receptors were collected from a man in his forties in good health and CMV-seropositive. The CDR3 runs from the conserved cysteine through the conserved F or W. The order of the fields is V gene, J gene, clone size, CDR3 protein. Rows give clone size only sometimes, using once, few, many, or a class for an expanded clone.

TRBV18	TRBJ1-5	-	CASSPSVGQHQPQHF
TRBV30	TRBJ2-7	-	CAWSGSGTGASYEQYF
TRBV7-6	TRBJ1-1	-	CASSSQLDREAFF
TRBV4-2	TRBJ2-3	-	CASSQESGGMWTQYF
TRBV11-3	TRBJ2-4	-	CASSSNTGIAKNIQYF
TRBV6-1	TRBJ2-7	-	CASSVTGTGTREQYF
TRBV6-1	TRBJ1-1	-	CASGQGAEAFF
TRBV5-1	TRBJ2-7	-	CASTMRVSGDEQYF
TRBV5-1	TRBJ2-7	once	CASSEGQLYEQYF
TRBV5-4	TRBJ2-4	-	CASSLEASGLQYF
TRBV11-3	TRBJ2-3	few	CASSIPGLAGISTDTQYF
TRBV10-2	-	-	CASRPGLANSYEQYF
TRBV30	TRBJ1-2	few	CAWTPGAGYTF
TRBV18	TRBJ1-2	-	CASSPKPEGGGGYTF
TRBV11-3	TRBJ2-5	-	CASSLGQGVQQYF
TRBV18	-	once	CASNSGVAYEQYF
TRBV18	TRBJ2-5	-	CASSPLQETQYF
TRBV6-1	TRBJ1-2	once	CASSDPGQEDGYTF
TRBV11-3	TRBJ1-1	few	CASSPLDGVEAFF
TRBV28	TRBJ2-7	-	CASTPGQASYEQYF
TRBV10-3	TRBJ2-1	-	CAISESERGGLYNEQFF
TRBV6-4	TRBJ2-1	-	CASSDGGGGYNEQFF
TRBV7-9	TRBJ2-5	-	CASSQRGLAETQYF
TRBV27	TRBJ2-7	-	CASSFGTGGSYEQYF
TRBV28	TRBJ2-7	few	CASSSLGGGRYEQYF
TRBV4-1	TRBJ2-2	-	CASSPYGNGGELFF
TRBV30	TRBJ2-5	-	CAWSVLAGGPKETQYF
TRBV10-2	TRBJ2-2	-	CASSESIQGAIPVGELFF
TRBV2	TRBJ1-4	once	CASRALGQGDEKLFF
TRBV6-5	TRBJ2-1	-	CASRARRDSNEQFF
TRBV21-1	TRBJ2-3	-	CASSKGAGSGSTDTQYF
TRBV7-2	TRBJ2-1	-	CASSLALSQRFYNEQFF
TRBV19	TRBJ2-3	few	CASSMSGTSTDTQYF
TRBV19	TRBJ2-3	few	CATAAGTDTQYF
TRBV6-1	TRBJ2-7	-	CASADRGPAYEQYF
TRBV7-9	TRBJ1-1	-	CASSPGGKTLAFF